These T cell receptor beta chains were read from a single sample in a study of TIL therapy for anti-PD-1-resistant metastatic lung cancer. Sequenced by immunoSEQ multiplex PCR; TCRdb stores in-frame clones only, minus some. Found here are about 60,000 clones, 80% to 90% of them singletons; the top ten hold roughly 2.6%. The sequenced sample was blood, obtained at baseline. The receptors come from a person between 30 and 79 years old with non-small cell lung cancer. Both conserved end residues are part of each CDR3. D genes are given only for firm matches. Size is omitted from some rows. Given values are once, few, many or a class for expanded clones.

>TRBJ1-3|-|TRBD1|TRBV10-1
TGCGCCAGCAGTGAGTCGACGGGACAGGGTCTCGGCACCATATATTTT
CASSESTGQGLGTIYF
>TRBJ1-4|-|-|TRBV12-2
TGTGCAAGTCGCGCGGACAGAGAGAATGAAAAACTGTTTTTT
CASRADRENEKLFF
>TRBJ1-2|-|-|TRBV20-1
TGCAGTGCTTTCCCGAGTGTGGGCTACACCTTC
CSAFPSVGYTF
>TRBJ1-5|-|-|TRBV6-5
TGTGCCAGCAGCCTGGCCGTAAATAGCAATCAGCCCCAGCATTTT
CASSLAVNSNQPQHF
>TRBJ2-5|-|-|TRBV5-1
TGCGCCAGCAGCTTGGTGCCGGGACGGGAGACCCAGTACTTC
CASSLVPGRETQYF
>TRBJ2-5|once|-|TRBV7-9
TGTGCCAGCAGCTCCGGGACACTCCAAGAGACCCAGTACTTC
CASSSGTLQETQYF
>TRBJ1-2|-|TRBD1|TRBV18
TGTGCCAGCTCACCGGGAGCCGGACAGGGTGGCTACACCTTC
CASSPGAGQGGYTF
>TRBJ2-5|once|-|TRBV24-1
TGTGCCACCAGTGATAGAACAGGGTCGGGGGAGACCCAGTACTTC
CATSDRTGSGETQYF
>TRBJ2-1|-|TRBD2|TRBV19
TGTGCCAGTAGTTCTGTGGCTAGCGGAGCCCCTAACTACAATGAGCAGTTCTTC
CASSSVASGAPNYNEQFF
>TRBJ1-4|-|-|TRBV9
TGTGCCAGCAGCACGGGTGCAACTAATGAAAAACTGTTTTTT
CASSTGATNEKLFF